What follows describes a single T cell receptor beta chain. The antigen remains undetermined. Method: immunoSEQ multiplex PCR; TCRdb's copy keeps in-frame clones and lacks some. Of more than 2 million clones detected, about 95% appear once; the ten largest clones hold roughly 1%. The germline gives CDR1 SGHRS, CDR2 YFSETQ. CDR3 length: 16 residues. Unmatched junction bases numbered 19, after V lost 8 bases and J lost 11 bases. This entry belongs to a study of shared clonotypes between healthy human individuals. Study results and limitations: Memory subsets generally showed lower estimated richness than naive subsets.

Naive CD8 populations comprised CD45RO-negative cells positively selected for CCR7, excluding terminally differentiated effector memory CD45RA+ cells. This clonotype was sampled from a man younger than 35 in good health. The sequenced material came from naive CD8+ T cells sorted from blood. The chain recombines TRBV5-1 with TRBJ1-6, with TRBD1 matching 7 bases. In DNA form, the CDR3 reads TGCGCCAGGGGTTCCCAGGGGGACAATTTTCTAACACCCCTCCACTTT. It yields the protein CARGSQGDNFLTPLHF.